This TCR beta chain was captured in a study of cytomegalovirus exposure and HLA in healthy donors. Regarding the study as a whole: Roughly even sequencing depth across donors was the assumption behind the presence/absence analyses.

Regarding this clone: Its antigen is as yet unknown.

13 Jbeta primers and 60 Vbeta primers were used for the PCR. Libraries were prepared by immunoSEQ multiplex PCR; TCRdb keeps only in-frame clonotypes and omits some of them. The sample has 150,000 to 200,000 clones; approximately 84% are singletons. The source material was PBMCs. The sequence derives from a boy between 5 and 17 years old in good health and CMV-seronegative.

The CDR3 loop reads CASSRDRGRDTQYF. CDR3 nucleotide sequence: TGTGCCAGCAGCCGGGACAGGGGGCGAGATACGCAGTATTTT. This chain connects TRBV2 to TRBJ2-3; 12 nucleotides line up with TRBD1. The V and J ends lost 6 bases and 5 bases, in that order; junction bases with no gene match: 3. Germline V gene data show CDR1 as SNHLY and CDR2 as FYNNEI. This CDR3 comprises 14 residues.